The clone carrying this T cell receptor beta chain was seen a few times. This record belongs to a study of blood T cells in healthy people across ages. With a J-beta primer mix and a sample-barcoded 5' primer, a second PCR ran roughly 7 to 11 cycles. Every cDNA molecule carried a tag from a template-switch adaptor bearing 12 random nucleotides. In TCRdb, the 5' RACE reads were re-called with MiXCR into one record per CDR3 protein. This sample yields about 500,000 distinct CDR3 sequences, of which around 24% are seen a single time; roughly 10% belongs to the top ten. The junction had 10 bases not matched to a gene; V was cut back by 5 bases and J by 8 bases. CDR1 is SEHNR and CDR2 is FQNEAQ in the germline V gene (reference sequence). The CDR3 contains 15 residues. This same sample was also taken into another study, of T cells of mothers and their children.

The rearrangement uses TRBV7-9 and TRBJ1-4; TRBD1 matches 8 bases. The sequence was obtained from a boy younger than 18 in good health. The source material was blood. CDR3 sequence reads: CASSLEQGVGEKLFF. CDR3 nucleotide sequence: TGTGCCAGCAGCCTAGAACAGGGGGTTGGCGAAAAACTGTTTTTT.